The 20 T cell receptor beta chains listed next were all sequenced from one sample in a study of tumor T cells in aggressive B-cell lymphoma. The protocol was immunoSEQ multiplex PCR, while the TCRdb copy is restricted to in-frame clones and leaves out a portion. The table has approximately 470 clones, about 91% seen once; the top ten hold 9.2%. Sequencing was carried out using tumor tissue. The receptor set was obtained from an adult with diffuse large B cell lymphoma.

The CDR3 spells CASSLLAPGRTDTQYF. Here the CDR3 DNA reads TGTGCCAGCAGCTTACTAGCTCCCGGACGCACAGATACGCAGTATTTT. The V and J genes are TRBV7-8 and TRBJ2-3; tentative D call: TRBD2 (5 bases). The germline gives CDR1 SGHVS, CDR2 FQNEAQ. The CDR3 extends over 16 amino acids. V gave up 2 bases and J gave up 1 base, with 13 bases separating them.

The chain is built from TRBV6-1 and TRBJ1-4; D is undetermined. Trimming took 7 bases from V and 5 from J, leaving 5 bases between them. There are 11 residues in the CDR3. Per the germline V gene, CDR1 is MNHNS and CDR2 is SASEGT. The CDR3 spells CASTRNEKLFF. The CDR3 bases are TGTGCCAGCACTAGAAATGAAAAACTGTTTTTT.

The chain links TRBV28 to TRBJ2-7; TRBD1 aligns across 7 bases. This CDR3 spans 14 amino acids. J lost 5 bases, V lost 5 bases, and 9 bases had no gene match. The germline CDR1 and CDR2 sequences are MDHEN and SYDVKM. CDR3 nucleotides: TGTGCCAGCAGTCCAGACAGGGCAGACAACGAGCAGTACTTC. Translating it yields CASSPDRADNEQYF. The variable domain in full, completed from reference TRBV28 and TRBJ2-7, reads DVKVTQSSRYLVKRTGEKVFLECVQDMDHENMFWYRQDPGLGLRLIYFSYDVKMKEKGDIPEGYSVSREKKERFSLILESASTNQTSMYLCASSPDRADNEQYFGPGTRLTVT.

With respect to this clone: The same CDR3 can be traced to other DNA sequences in this sample. The chain's CDR3 is CASSLTRPGLVTDTQYF. DNA for the CDR3: TGCGCCAGCAGCCTCACCCGGCCGGGACTAGTAACAGATACGCAGTATTTT. This chain joins TRBV5-1 and TRBJ2-3; 8 bases line up with TRBD2. Germline lookup yields CDR1 SGHRS and CDR2 YFSETQ. The CDR3 runs to 17 residues. V trimming: 4 bases; J trimming: 3 bases; junction bases outside the gene matches: 13.

The chain links TRBV11-2 to TRBJ1-6, with a weak D call TRBD1 (6 bases). Germline lookup yields CDR1 SGHAT and CDR2 FQNNGV. This CDR3 has 15 residues. V gave up 5 bases and J gave up 7 bases, with 15 bases separating them. CDR3 nucleotides: TGTGCCAGCAGCGCTCAGGGGACGTCCAATTCACCCCTCCACTTT. Amino acids: CASSAQGTSNSPLHF.

V usage is TRBV12-5 and J usage is TRBJ2-1; 11 bases are shared with TRBD2. Germline CDR1 is LGHNT and CDR2 is FRNRAP. Trimming cost V 8 bases and J 9 bases; bases outside gene matches: 15. The CDR3 has 16 amino acids. The CDR3 nucleotides read TGTGCTAGTAGCCGAAAATTTAGCGGGAGGGCAGGTGAGCAGTTCTTC. It translates to CASSRKFSGRAGEQFF. The variable domain in full, completed from reference TRBV12-5 and TRBJ2-1, reads DARVTQTPRHKVTEMGQEVTMRCQPILGHNTVFWYRQTMMQGLELLAYFRNRAPLDDSGMPKDRFSAEMPDATLATLKIQPSEPRDSAVYFCASSRKFSGRAGEQFFGPGTRLTVL.

The V call is TRBV6-4, the J call TRBJ1-4, with a tentative D call TRBD1 (5 bases). Germline CDR1 is MRHNA and CDR2 is SNTAGT. Deletions cut 6 bases from V and 2 bases from J, with 22 bases between. The CDR3 is 18 amino acids. The CDR3 region is CASRETGRDRSTNEKLFF. DNA for the CDR3: TGTGCCAGCAGAGAAACCGGACGCGACAGATCCACTAATGAAAAACTGTTTTTT.

This chain connects TRBV5-4 to TRBJ2-5, with 7 bases matching TRBD1. Germline V gene sequence: CDR1 SGHNT, CDR2 YYREEE (reference sequence). Trimming cost V 4 bases and J 2 bases; bases outside gene matches: 5. The CDR3 is 14 amino acids. Here the CDR3 DNA reads TGTGCCAGCAGCCCGCAGACAGGGCAAGAGACCCAGTACTTC. Its protein product is CASSPQTGQETQYF.

The rearrangement uses TRBV7-9 and TRBJ1-1; maybe TRBD1 (5 bases). The germline V gene has CDR1 SEHNR and CDR2 FQNEAQ (reference sequence). Trimming cost V 6 bases and J 10 bases, with 15 bases left between them. The CDR3 consists of 12 residues. The CDR3 reads CASSWGAERAFF. CDR3 DNA: TGTGCCAGCAGTTGGGGCGCGGAGCGAGCTTTCTTT.

The chain joins TRBV6-5 to TRBJ2-4; D may be TRBD1 (5 bases). The ends were cut back, 7 bases at V and 8 bases at J, with 15 bases in the middle. CDR1 is MNHEY and CDR2 is SVGAGI in the germline V gene. There are 13 residues in the CDR3. CDR3 bases: TGTGCCAGCAAGCTGGGGCGCCTGGACATTCAGTACTTC. It encodes CASKLGRLDIQYF.

This clone was seen once. This chain links TRBV7-9 with TRBJ1-2; the match to TRBD1 covers 8 bases. Germline assignment: CDR1 SEHNR and CDR2 FQNEAQ (reference sequence). V was pared by 6 bases and J by 8 bases, with 5 bases of the junction left unmatched. CDR3 length: 12 residues. CDR3 protein: CASSSTGGGYTF. In DNA form, the CDR3 reads TGTGCCAGCAGTTCTACAGGGGGAGGCTACACCTTC.

Notes on this clone: Compared with germline, one end of the junction differs, possibly owing to a read error. The same CDR3 arises from other DNA sequences in this sample as well. The chain couples TRBV5-1 to TRBJ2-7; 9 nucleotides align to TRBD1. Germline CDR1 and CDR2: SGHRS and YFSETQ. This CDR3 contains 17 residues. The CDR3 protein is CASSSGTGGVPAYEQYF. CDR3 DNA: TGCGCCAGCAGCTCGGGCACAGGGGGCGTACCGGCCTACGAGCAATACTTC.

This clone was counted only a few times. The chain is built from TRBV7-9 and TRBJ1-5; TRBD1 agrees at 8 bases. After removal of 5 bases from V and 7 bases from J, the junction contained 10 bases not matched to a gene. The CDR3 spans 15 residues. Germline assignment: CDR1 SEHNR and CDR2 FQNEAQ (reference sequence). The CDR3 DNA follows: TGTGCCAGCAGCGAGGACAGGGATTCGGAGCAGCCCCAGCATTTT. Encoded protein: CASSEDRDSEQPQHF.

The V and J genes are TRBV7-3 and TRBJ1-1, with a possible D match to TRBD1 (5 bases). This CDR3 has 16 amino acids. The V end lost 2 bases, the J end lost 1 base, and 14 bases lay between the germline ends. The germline V gene encodes CDR1 SGHTA and CDR2 FQGTGA. The CDR3 bases are TGTGCCAGCAGCTTAGCCCCGTGGGGCGCGAACACTGAAGCTTTCTTT. Translating gives CASSLAPWGANTEAFF.

V usage is TRBV9 and J usage is TRBJ1-6, with D hard to call. CDR1 and CDR2 from the germline V gene are SGDLS and YYNGEE. This CDR3 is built from 18 residues. The germline V and J ends were trimmed by 3 bases and 0 bases, with 16 bases remaining between them. This CDR3 is CASSGNTAYSSYNSPLHF. The CDR3 region has the DNA TGTGCCAGCAGCGGCAACACCGCATACAGCTCCTATAATTCACCCCTCCACTTT.

The chain recombines TRBV7-3 with TRBJ2-5, with TRBD1 matching 7 bases. V lost 2 bases and J lost 4; bases outside the gene matches: 10. Looked up from germline, CDR1 is SGHTA and CDR2 is FQGTGA. The CDR3 runs 16 residues. The CDR3 reads CASSLSSTGDGETQYF. As DNA, the CDR3 is TGTGCCAGCAGCTTATCATCCACAGGGGACGGAGAGACCCAGTACTTC.

The rearrangement uses TRBV7-2 and TRBJ2-1; 9 bases agree with TRBD2. V lost 1 base and J lost 8; bases outside the gene matches: 12. Looked up from germline, CDR1 is SGHTA and CDR2 is FQGNSA. The CDR3 is 17 amino acids. DNA for the CDR3: TGTGCCAGCAGCTTAGTCCCAGCGGGAGGTGTAAAGGATGAGCAGTTCTTC. It specifies CASSLVPAGGVKDEQFF.

This clone has a handful of counts. The V and J genes are TRBV29-1 and TRBJ2-3; D is undetermined. This CDR3 region has 12 residues. Deletions cut 4 bases from V and 6 bases from J, with 11 bases between. Per the germline V gene, CDR1 is SQVTM and CDR2 is ANQGSEA. This CDR3 reads CSVGRPLDTQYF. CDR3 nucleotide sequence: TGCAGCGTTGGGCGGCCTTTGGATACGCAGTATTTT.

This clone appeared a few times. The rearrangement uses TRBV5-1 and TRBJ1-3; perhaps TRBD1 as D (6 bases). The CDR3 totals 15 residues. Germline V gives CDR1 SGHRS, CDR2 YFSETQ. V was clipped by 0 bases and J by 4 bases, with 11 bases between them. The chain's CDR3 is CASSLDGTIGNTIYF. The CDR3, as DNA: TGCGCCAGCAGCTTGGACGGGACAATCGGAAACACCATATATTTT.

The rearrangement links TRBV7-2 to TRBJ2-7, with unresolved D. Trimming cost V 3 bases and J 6 bases, with 12 bases left between them. Germline CDR1 reads SGHTA; CDR2 reads FQGNSA. The CDR3 has 13 residues. CDR3 DNA sequence: TGTGCCAGCAGCTTCCCTAGACGCCCCGAGCAGTACTTC. Translating it yields CASSFPRRPEQYF.